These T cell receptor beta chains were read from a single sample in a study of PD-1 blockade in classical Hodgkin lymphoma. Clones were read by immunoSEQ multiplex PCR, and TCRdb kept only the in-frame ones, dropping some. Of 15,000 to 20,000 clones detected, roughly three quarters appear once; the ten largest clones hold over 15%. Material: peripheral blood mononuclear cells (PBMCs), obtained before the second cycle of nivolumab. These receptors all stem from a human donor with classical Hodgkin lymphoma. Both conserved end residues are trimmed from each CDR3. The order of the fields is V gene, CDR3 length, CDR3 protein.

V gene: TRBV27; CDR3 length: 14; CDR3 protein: ASSRRERKTGNTIY
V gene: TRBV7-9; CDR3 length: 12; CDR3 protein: ASSISVSTDTQY
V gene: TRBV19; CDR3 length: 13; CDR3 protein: ASSTSGASTDTQY
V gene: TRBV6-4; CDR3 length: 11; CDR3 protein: ASSVAEHTEAF
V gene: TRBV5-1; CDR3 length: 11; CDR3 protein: ASGSGKTDTQY
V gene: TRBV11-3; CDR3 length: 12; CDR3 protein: ASSLGLVQETQY
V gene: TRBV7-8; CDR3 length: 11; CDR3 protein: ASTPFQSGELF
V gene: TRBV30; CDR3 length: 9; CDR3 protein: AWSQGGIQY
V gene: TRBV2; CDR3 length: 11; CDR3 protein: ASTGTVNQPQH
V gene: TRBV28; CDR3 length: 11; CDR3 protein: ASSRTRSSPLH